The 27 T cell receptor beta chains below were found in one sample sequenced in a study of blood T cell repertoires in COVID-19 (dated by TCRdb to the early 2020s). The library relied on the immunoSEQ multiplex PCR assay. TCRdb re-hosts the immuneACCESS table, in-frame sequences only. Its copies lack some clones; in the studies checked, an unresolved V gene accounts for under half of them, and the cause for the rest is not known. The sample table holds about 200,000 clones, of which roughly 80% were seen once. The ten largest clones represent 4.5% to 7% of the sample. The sample consisted of peripheral blood. The receptors derive from a woman in her seventies with acute or convalescent COVID-19.

The chain has TRBV7-2 and TRBJ1-1; 7 bases are a match to TRBD1. CDR1 is SGHTA and CDR2 is FQGNSA in the germline V gene. The V gene end was trimmed by 2 bases and the J gene end by 8 bases; junction bases not matched to a gene: 5. The CDR3 covers 13 residues. The CDR3 region is CASSLPGQLEAFF. DNA for the CDR3: TGTGCCAGCAGCTTACCGGGACAGCTCGAAGCTTTCTTT.

This clone came up once. Within the sample, other DNA sequences also encode this same CDR3. The V gene is TRBV24-1, the J gene TRBJ2-7, with D possibly matching TRBD2 (5 bases). V lost 4 bases and J 0 bases, leaving 9 bases between the germline ends. The CDR3 is made up of 14 amino acids. The germline V gene has CDR1 KGHDR and CDR2 SFDVKD. As DNA, the CDR3 is TGTGCCACCAGTGAGGCGGGCAACTCCTACGAGCAGTACTTC. This translates into CATSEAGNSYEQYF.

The count of this clone is one. This chain's CDR3 is CASKAGGVTDTQYF. CDR3 DNA: TGTGCCAGTAAAGCGGGAGGGGTGACAGATACGCAGTATTTT. V usage is TRBV19 and J usage is TRBJ2-3; 10 positions match TRBD2. Unmatched junction bases numbered 4, after V lost 7 bases and J lost 3 bases. The length of the CDR3 is 14 residues. Germline CDR1 is LNHDA and CDR2 is SQIVND (reference sequence). The full variable domain, with the rest looked up from reference TRBV19 and TRBJ2-3, is DGGITQSPKYLFRKEGQNVTLSCEQNLNHDAMYWYRQDPGQGLRLIYYSQIVNDFQKGDIAEGYSVSREKKESFPLTVTSAQKNPTAFYLCASKAGGVTDTQYFGPGTRLTVL.

In this sample, this clone turned up once. The chain is built from TRBV4-1 and TRBJ2-5; TRBD2 matches 12 bases. The CDR3 loop spans 16 amino acids. CDR1 MGHRA and CDR2 YSYEKL come from the germline V gene. V lost 2 bases to trimming and J lost 4 bases; unmatched junction nucleotides: 5. The CDR3 DNA sequence: TGCGCCAGCAGCCAACTAGCGGGAGGGCCATTAGAGACCCAGTACTTC. Translated: CASSQLAGGPLETQYF.

J is TRBJ1-1 and V is TRBV7-2; 8 nucleotides match TRBD1. V was pared by 5 bases and J by 3 bases, with 11 bases of the junction left unmatched. Germline CDR1 and CDR2: SGHTA and FQGNSA. The CDR3 sequence is 16 residues long. In DNA form, the CDR3 reads TGTGCCAGCAGCCCCGGGACAGGCCCTTTTGACACTGAAGCTTTCTTT. Its translation: CASSPGTGPFDTEAFF.

This clone has just a few counts. The chain joins TRBV28 to TRBJ1-5; 7 bases map to TRBD1. This CDR3 has 16 amino acids. Germline CDR1 and CDR2: MDHEN and SYDVKM. The J segment lost 1 base and the V segment lost 5 bases, leaving 8 bases of the junction unmatched. The CDR3 loop is CASSPLGGQSNQPQHF. The CDR3 region has the DNA TGTGCCAGCAGTCCCTTAGGGGGACAGAGCAATCAGCCCCAGCATTTT. Variable domain in full (rest from reference TRBV28 and TRBJ1-5): DVKVTQSSRYLVKRTGEKVFLECVQDMDHENMFWYRQDPGLGLRLIYFSYDVKMKEKGDIPEGYSVSREKKERFSLILESASTNQTSMYLCASSPLGGQSNQPQHFGDGTRLSIL.

V usage is TRBV5-1 and J usage is TRBJ2-1, with 12 bases identical to TRBD2. The CDR3 covers 16 residues. CDR1 and CDR2 (germline): SGHRS, YFSETQ. V was pared by 4 bases and J by 4 bases, with 6 bases of the junction left unmatched. CDR3 sequence: CASSPGTSGRYNEQFF. CDR3 DNA sequence: TGCGCCAGCAGCCCGGGGACTAGCGGGCGATACAATGAGCAGTTCTTC.

This clone was observed a handful of times. The chain employs TRBV5-1 and TRBJ2-5; TRBD1 matches 12 bases. V trimming: 4 bases; J trimming: 6 bases; junction bases outside the gene matches: 7. CDR1 SGHRS and CDR2 YFSETQ come from the germline V gene. CDR3 length: 15 residues. DNA of the CDR3: TGCGCCAGCAGCCCGGGGACAGGGGGCGGGCAGACCCAGTACTTC. Translating gives CASSPGTGGGQTQYF. The full variable domain, rest sourced from reference TRBV5-1 and TRBJ2-5, is KAGVTQTPRYLIKTRGQQVTLSCSPISGHRSVSWYQQTPGQGLQFLFEYFSETQRNKGNFPGRFSGRQFSNSRSEMNVSTLELGDSALYLCASSPGTGGGQTQYFGPGTRLLVL.

The chain employs TRBV15 and TRBJ2-2, with 7 bases matching TRBD1. CDR3 size: 16 residues. Germline CDR1 LNHNV, CDR2 YYDKDF (reference sequence). The V gene end was trimmed by 5 bases and the J gene end by 3 bases; junction bases not matched to a gene: 9. The CDR3 region is CATSSLRGRDTGELFF. The CDR3 coding sequence is TGTGCCACCAGCTCCCTCAGGGGGAGAGACACCGGGGAGCTGTTTTTT.

V is TRBV18 and J is TRBJ1-5, with D tentatively TRBD1 (6 bases). This CDR3 is 13 amino acids long. The germline CDR1 and CDR2 sequences are KGHSH and LQKENI. Trimming shortened V by 5 bases and J by 4 bases, and 9 bases separated the two germline ends. CDR3: CASSRTENQPQHF. CDR3 nucleotides: TGTGCCAGCTCAAGGACAGAAAATCAGCCCCAGCATTTT.

The chain recombines TRBV9 with TRBJ1-1, with 9 bases aligning to TRBD1. J gave up 4 bases and V 5 bases, and 9 bases lay outside the gene matches. CDR3 length: 15 residues. Germline-derived CDR1 and CDR2 are SGDLS and YYNGEE. This CDR3 reads CASSSSGQGSTEAFF. CDR3 DNA: TGTGCCAGCAGTTCGTCGGGACAGGGTTCCACTGAAGCTTTCTTT.

This clone was found a few times. The chain has TRBV30 and TRBJ1-3; 9 bases map to TRBD1. Germline values: CDR1 GTSNPN, CDR2 SVGIG (reference sequence). The CDR3 length is 17 residues. V shed 2 bases, J shed 0 bases, and the junction held 8 bases outside the gene matches. The CDR3 reads CAWSKGTGWDSGNTIYF. Here the CDR3 DNA reads TGTGCCTGGAGTAAAGGGACAGGGTGGGACTCTGGAAACACCATATATTTT. The full variable domain, with the rest looked up from reference TRBV30 and TRBJ1-3, is SQTIHQWPATLVQPVGSPLSLECTVEGTSNPNLYWYRQAAGRGLQLLFYSVGIGQISSEVPQNLSASRPQDRQFILSSKKLLLSDSGFYLCAWSKGTGWDSGNTIYFGEGSWLTVV.

The rearrangement joins TRBV30 to TRBJ1-2; weak D call: TRBD1 (6 bases). The CDR3 loop spans 14 amino acids. CDR1 and CDR2 from the germline V gene are GTSNPN and SVGIG (reference sequence). Trimming stripped 0 bases from V and 7 bases from J, with 15 bases between. The CDR3 bases are TGTGCCTGGAGTGTACAGGTCCTACAGGGTGGCTACACCTTC. This codes for CAWSVQVLQGGYTF.

The J gene is TRBJ1-2, the V gene TRBV3-1 (or the pseudogene TRBV3-2); D remains unclear. V lost 1 base to trimming and J lost 8 bases, with 11 bases between them. Germline assignment: CDR1 LGHDT and CDR2 YNNKEL (reference sequence). CDR3 size: 13 residues. The CDR3 loop reads CASSQVSRKGYTF. In DNA form, the CDR3 reads TGTGCCAGCAGCCAAGTTTCCAGGAAAGGCTACACCTTC.

This chain joins TRBV5-4 and TRBJ2-3, with unresolved D. The CDR3 totals 13 residues. CDR1 and CDR2 (germline): SGHNT, YYREEE (reference sequence). Deletions cut 2 bases from V and 5 bases from J, with 9 bases between. For the CDR3, the DNA is TGTGCCAGCAGCTTCCTAGAAGGAGATACGCAGTATTTT. Its protein is CASSFLEGDTQYF.

The rearrangement joins TRBV29-1 to TRBJ2-1; 13 bases agree with TRBD2. Trimming at V came to 4 bases and at J to 6 bases, leaving 3 bases not matched to a gene. Germline V CDR1 and CDR2: SQVTM, ANQGSEA. This CDR3 has 14 amino acids. The CDR3: CSVATSGRVNEQFF. Here the CDR3 DNA reads TGCAGCGTTGCCACTAGCGGGAGGGTCAATGAGCAGTTCTTC.

The CDR3 bases are TGTGCCATCAGAGCGGCGGGAGGGTTGGATACGCAGTATTTT. Its protein is CAIRAAGGLDTQYF. The J gene is TRBJ2-3, the V gene TRBV10-3; 9 bases agree with TRBD2. This CDR3 spans 14 amino acids. Losses at the gene ends were 6 bases for V and 6 bases for J; bases not matched to a gene: 7. CDR1 and CDR2 from the germline V gene are ENHRY and SYGVKD.

V and J are TRBV11-2 and TRBJ2-1; the D gene is possibly TRBD2 (6 bases). V was clipped by 1 base and J by 8 bases, with 15 bases between them. Germline lookup yields CDR1 SGHAT and CDR2 FQNNGV. The CDR3 is 15 amino acids. The CDR3 nucleotides are TGTGCCAGCAGCTTAGGTACTAGCATTTTGGATGAGCAGTTCTTC. Translating gives CASSLGTSILDEQFF.

This clone appeared once. The chain recombines TRBV7-2 with TRBJ1-5, with a weak D call TRBD1 (6 bases). Trimming pared 1 base from V and 7 bases from J, leaving 14 bases between. From germline, CDR1 is SGHTA and CDR2 FQGNSA. The CDR3 is made up of 15 amino acids. CDR3 sequence: CASSLESGVAQPQHF. The CDR3 DNA reads TGTGCCAGCAGCTTAGAATCAGGGGTTGCGCAGCCCCAGCATTTT. The variable domain in full, completed from reference TRBV7-2 and TRBJ1-5, reads GAGVSQSPSNKVTEKGKDVELRCDPISGHTALYWYRQSLGQGLEFLIYFQGNSAPDKSGLPSDRFSAERTGGSVSTLTIQRTQQEDSAVYLCASSLESGVAQPQHFGDGTRLSIL.

The chain recombines TRBV7-8 with TRBJ2-1, with 10 nucleotides matching TRBD2. The J segment lost 0 bases and the V segment lost 5 bases, leaving 13 bases of the junction unmatched. Germline CDR1 reads SGHVS; CDR2 reads FQNEAQ. CDR3 length: 19 residues. DNA of the CDR3: TGTGCCAGCAGCACCTGGACTAGCGGAGCCACTTACTCCTACAATGAGCAGTTCTTC. Its translation: CASSTWTSGATYSYNEQFF. Full variable domain (outside the CDR3, taken from reference TRBV7-8 and TRBJ2-1): GAGVSQSPRYKVAKRGQDVALRCDPISGHVSLFWYQQALGQGPEFLTYFQNEAQLDKSGLPSDRFFAERPEGSVSTLKIQRTQQEDSAVYLCASSTWTSGATYSYNEQFFGPGTRLTVL.

J is TRBJ2-3 and V is TRBV7-3, with 7 bases that match TRBD1. The length of the CDR3 is 16 residues. From germline, CDR1 is SGHTA and CDR2 FQGTGA. The V segment lost 5 bases and the J segment 0 bases; nucleotides outside the gene matches: 8. The CDR3 spells CASSRLTGISTDTQYF. CDR3 coding DNA: TGTGCCAGCAGCCGGCTGACAGGGATTAGCACAGATACGCAGTATTTT.

V and J are TRBV9 and TRBJ2-7; 7 bases are a match to TRBD1. This CDR3 is 14 amino acids long. Per germline, CDR1 SGDLS and CDR2 YYNGEE. V was pared by 4 bases and J by 4 bases, with 8 bases of the junction left unmatched. CDR3 bases: TGTGCCAGCAGCCTCCAGGGACAGACTTACGAGCAGTACTTC. Translated, it gives CASSLQGQTYEQYF.

This clone was recorded at least ten times. The gene calls are TRBV9 and TRBJ2-7; TRBD1 matches at 8 bases. V dropped 1 base and J dropped 0; count of bases not matched to a gene: 6. The CDR3 consists of 16 residues. From germline, CDR1 is SGDLS and CDR2 YYNGEE. CDR3 protein: CASSVRGQASSYEQYF. Here the CDR3 DNA reads TGTGCCAGCAGCGTACGGGGACAGGCGAGCTCCTACGAGCAGTACTTC.

In this sample, this clone turned up once. The genes are TRBV27 and TRBJ2-3; no clear D. Germline assignment: CDR1 MNHEY and CDR2 SMNVEV (reference sequence). V gave up 7 bases and J gave up 3 bases, with 14 bases separating them. CDR3 length: 14 residues. CDR3 in amino acids: CASTDTIATDTQYF. The CDR3 DNA is TGTGCCAGCACAGACACAATCGCTACAGATACGCAGTATTTT.

This chain connects TRBV29-1 to TRBJ2-3; 10 nucleotides line up with TRBD2. Germline CDR1 is SQVTM and CDR2 is ANQGSEA. V lost 5 bases, J lost 2 bases, and 7 bases stayed unmatched. The length of the CDR3 is 15 residues. The CDR3 DNA reads as TGCAGCGTTTGGACTAGCGGAGCGTACACAGATACGCAGTATTTT. Its protein is CSVWTSGAYTDTQYF.

This clone came up a few times. The V gene is TRBV11-2, the J gene TRBJ2-7; unclear D gene. This CDR3 region has 13 residues. In germline, CDR1 is SGHAT, CDR2 FQNNGV. The germline V and J ends were trimmed by 4 bases and 7 bases, with 14 bases remaining between them. The CDR3 coding sequence is TGTGCCAGCAGCTCAGCGACCCTTCGAGAGCAGTACTTC. It yields the protein CASSSATLREQYF.

The gene calls are TRBV19 and TRBJ2-1, with 8 bases that match TRBD2. The V and J ends lost 9 bases and 5 bases, in that order; junction bases with no gene match: 9. Germline V gives CDR1 LNHDA, CDR2 SQIVND (reference sequence). The CDR3 is 14 residues long. The CDR3 is CASISGKGNNEQFF. The CDR3, as DNA: TGTGCCAGCATTAGCGGGAAAGGGAACAATGAGCAGTTCTTC.